This T cell receptor beta chain was captured in a study of blood T cells in healthy people across ages. The study's findings and limits: Estimates based on one million T cells were treated as lower bounds. Roughly linearly, TCR beta diversity per million T cells fell as age increased.

It was 8 to 10 milliliters of peripheral blood that were drawn from each donor. With a J-beta primer mix and a sample-barcoded 5' primer, a second PCR ran about 7 to 12 cycles. Each CDR3 protein is one row after TCRdb ran MiXCR on the 5' RACE reads. The table lists about 940,000 distinct CDR3 sequences, 40% to 60% of them singletons. Remarks on this clonotype: Its specificity is unknown.

This TCR came from a man younger than 40 in good health. The sequenced sample consisted of blood.

CDR3 sequence (DNA): TGCAGTGCGCACATTGCGATGAACACTGAAGCTTTCTTT. Translating it yields CSAHIAMNTEAFF. The chain recombines TRBV20-1 with TRBJ1-1; D is ambiguous. V shed 6 bases and J shed 0 bases, with 11 bases lying between them. CDR1 and CDR2 (germline): DFQATT, SNEGSKA (reference sequence). The CDR3 extends over 13 amino acids.